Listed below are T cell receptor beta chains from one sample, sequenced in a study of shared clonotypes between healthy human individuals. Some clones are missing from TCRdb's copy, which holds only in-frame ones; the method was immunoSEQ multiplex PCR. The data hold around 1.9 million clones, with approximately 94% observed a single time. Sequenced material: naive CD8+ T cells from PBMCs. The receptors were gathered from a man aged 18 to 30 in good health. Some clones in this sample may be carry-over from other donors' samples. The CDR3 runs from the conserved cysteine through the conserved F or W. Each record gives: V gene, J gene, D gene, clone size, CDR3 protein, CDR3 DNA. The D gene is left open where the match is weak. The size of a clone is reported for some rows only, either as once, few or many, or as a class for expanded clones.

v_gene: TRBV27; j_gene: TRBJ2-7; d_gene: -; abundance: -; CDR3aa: CASSLSLGDSYEQYF; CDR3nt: TGTGCCAGCAGTTTATCCCTCGGGGACTCCTACGAGCAGTACTTC
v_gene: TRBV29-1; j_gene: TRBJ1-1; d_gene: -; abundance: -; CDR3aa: CSVDLDTEAFF; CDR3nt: TGCAGCGTTGATTTGGACACTGAAGCTTTCTTT
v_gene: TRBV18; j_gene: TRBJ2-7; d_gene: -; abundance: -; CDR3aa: CASSPGEGGYEQYF; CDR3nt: TGTGCCAGCTCACCTGGAGAGGGGGGCTACGAGCAGTACTTC
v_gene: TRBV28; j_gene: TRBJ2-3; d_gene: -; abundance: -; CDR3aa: CASSRQWTESTDTQYF; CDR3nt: TGTGCCAGCAGTCGACAATGGACTGAATCCACAGATACGCAGTATTTT
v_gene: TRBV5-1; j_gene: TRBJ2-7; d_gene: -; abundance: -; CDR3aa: CASSLGQRSSYEQYF; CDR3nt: TGCGCCAGCAGCTTAGGGCAGAGGAGCTCCTACGAGCAGTACTTC
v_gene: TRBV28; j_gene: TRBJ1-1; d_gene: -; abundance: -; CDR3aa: CASTWGASPNTEAFF; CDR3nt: TGTGCCAGCACATGGGGGGCGTCCCCGAACACTGAAGCTTTCTTT
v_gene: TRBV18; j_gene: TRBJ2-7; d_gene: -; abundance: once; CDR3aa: CASSPPGGGEQYF; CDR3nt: TGTGCCAGCTCACCACCGGGAGGGGGCGAGCAGTACTTC
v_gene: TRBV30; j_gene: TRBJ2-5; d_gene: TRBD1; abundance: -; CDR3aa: CAWSVGTGGSTGETQYF; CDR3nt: TGTGCCTGGAGTGTAGGAACAGGGGGCTCTACCGGAGAGACCCAGTACTTC
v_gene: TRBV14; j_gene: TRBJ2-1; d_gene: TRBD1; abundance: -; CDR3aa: CASSQAGTGYNEQFF; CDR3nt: TGTGCCAGCAGCCAAGCCGGGACAGGATACAATGAGCAGTTCTTC
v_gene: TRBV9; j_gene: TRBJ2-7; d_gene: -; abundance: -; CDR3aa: CASSVTRLGLEQYF; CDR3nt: TGTGCCAGCAGCGTGACGCGCCTGGGTCTCGAGCAGTACTTC
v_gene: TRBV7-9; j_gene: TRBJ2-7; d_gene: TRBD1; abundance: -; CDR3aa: CASSDSSTGVYEQYF; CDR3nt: TGTGCCAGCAGCGACTCGTCGACAGGGGTCTACGAGCAGTACTTC
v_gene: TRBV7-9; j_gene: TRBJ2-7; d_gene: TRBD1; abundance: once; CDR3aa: CASSGGTGGIYYEQYF; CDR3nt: TGTGCCAGCAGCGGAGGGACAGGGGGCATTTACTACGAGCAGTACTTC
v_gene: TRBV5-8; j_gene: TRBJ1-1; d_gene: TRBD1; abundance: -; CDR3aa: CASSHRTGALGVGGEAFF; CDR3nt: TGTGCCAGCAGCCACCGGACAGGGGCGCTTGGTGTTGGAGGTGAAGCTTTCTTT
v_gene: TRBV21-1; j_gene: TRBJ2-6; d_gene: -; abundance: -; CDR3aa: CASSTLDRGSGANVLTF; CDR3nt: TGTGCCAGCAGCACTCTGGACAGGGGTTCTGGGGCCAACGTCCTGACTTTC
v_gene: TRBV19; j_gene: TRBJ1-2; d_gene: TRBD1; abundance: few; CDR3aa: CASMRQGGYGYTF; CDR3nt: TGTGCCAGTATGAGACAGGGAGGCTATGGCTACACCTTC